Detailed here is one T cell receptor (beta chain). These data belong to a study of Ad26.COV2.S vaccination and SARS-CoV-2 variants. Treatment specified: roughly 18 received Ad26.COV2.S at low or high dose, single or two shots; about five received placebo; per-sample allocation not given. Sampling was done on day 63 after the first vaccine or placebo injection. The length of the CDR3 is 12 residues. V gave up 2 bases and J gave up 4 bases; unmatched junction bases: 0. Germline values: CDR1 SGHNT, CDR2 YYREEE (reference sequence). The protocol was immunoSEQ multiplex PCR, while the TCRdb copy is restricted to in-frame clones and leaves out a portion. The sample has around 350,000 clones, 70% to 90% seen once.

Here the sequenced sample was peripheral blood, taken in a trial of Ad26.COV2.S vaccine versus placebo. This TCR derives from a person aged 18 to 59 who received the Ad26.COV2.S COVID-19 vaccine or a placebo. The J gene is TRBJ2-7, the V gene TRBV5-4; 7 bases align to TRBD2. The DNA for the CDR3 is TGTGCCAGCAGCTTTAGCGGGTACGAGCAGTACTTC. This sequence encodes CASSFSGYEQYF. Using reference TRBV5-4 and TRBJ2-7 for the parts outside the CDR3, the full variable domain is ETGVTQSPTHLIKTRGQQVTLRCSSQSGHNTVSWYQQALGQGPQFIFQYYREEENGRGNFPPRFSGLQFPNYSSELNVNALELDDSALYLCASSFSGYEQYFGPGTRLTVT.